The T cell receptor beta chain described here comes from a study of blood T cells in healthy people across ages. Study at large: About one barcoded TCR beta cDNA was captured per two T cells.

Combining a sample-barcoded 5' primer with a J-beta primer mix, a second PCR ran for about 7 to 11 cycles. MiXCR, applied by TCRdb to the 5' RACE reads, yields one record per CDR3 protein. The data contain 550,000 to 650,000 distinct CDR3 sequences, around 27% of them singletons. The germline V gene has CDR1 MNHNS and CDR2 SASEGT. With V trimmed by 5 bases and J by 1 base, 5 bases remained unmatched. The CDR3 extends over 15 amino acids. The data were also submitted as part of a second study, on T cells of mothers and their children. That source notes: Material was donated by three healthy Caucasian mothers and their six children. No T cell clones of persistent microchimeric origin were detected.

The chain employs TRBV6-1 and TRBJ2-3, with 8 bases lining up with TRBD1. Sequences were obtained from blood. The receptor was isolated from a boy aged 2 to 9 in good health. For the CDR3, the DNA is TGTGCCAGCAGTTTGACAGGGGTCCGCACAGATACGCAGTATTTT. Translating it yields CASSLTGVRTDTQYF.